Listed below are T cell receptor beta chains from one sample, sequenced in a study of cytomegalovirus exposure and HLA in healthy donors. The protocol was immunoSEQ multiplex PCR, while the TCRdb copy is restricted to in-frame clones and leaves out a portion. The sample consists of some 250,000 clones, nearly 90% of them appearing once. The specimen sequenced was PBMCs. All receptors derive from a woman aged 18 to 35 in good health and CMV-seronegative. CDR3s include the opening cysteine and the closing phenylalanine or tryptophan. A D gene is named only where the DNA matches it firmly. Expanded clones are given a class, and other clones once, few, many or no size at all.

TGTGCCAGCAGCTTAGGGCTAGCTTCTACAGATACGCAGTATTTT,CASSLGLASTDTQYF,.,TRBV7-6,TRBJ2-3,.
TGTGCCAGCAGTGAGGGGGGTGTGGGAGAAAAACTGTTTTTT,CASSEGGVGEKLFF,.,TRBV6-1,TRBJ1-4,.
TGTGCCATCGGGACACGAGGAATCACTGAAGCTTTCTTT,CAIGTRGITEAFF,.,TRBV2,TRBJ1-1,few
TGCGCCAGCAGCTTTAATAGCGGGGGGGCCTCTGAGACCCAGTACTTC,CASSFNSGGASETQYF,TRBD2,TRBV5-1,TRBJ2-5,.
TGTGCCAGCAGTGAGGGCAGGGGGCGAGAGGAGACCCAGTACTTC,CASSEGRGREETQYF,TRBD1,TRBV2,TRBJ2-5,.
TGTGCCATCAGTGAGTCGACAGGGTCGAATGAAAAACTGTTTTTT,CAISESTGSNEKLFF,TRBD1,TRBV10-3,TRBJ1-4,.
TGTGCCAGCAGAAGTCAGCGGGTCAATCAGCCCCAGCATTTT,CASRSQRVNQPQHF,.,TRBV6-1,TRBJ1-5,few
TGCGCCAGCAGCCCAGACAGGGGGCGCAACTACGAGCAGTACTTC,CASSPDRGRNYEQYF,TRBD1,TRBV4-3,TRBJ2-7,.
TGTGCCAGCAGCCTTAGCGGGGGGGCTTTCTACAATGAGCAGTTCTTC,CASSLSGGAFYNEQFF,TRBD2,TRBV11-2,TRBJ2-1,.
TGCAGCGTTGAGGGGCACCAGGGTAGTAGGGCTAGTATTCCAACCGGGGAGCTGTTTTTT,CSVEGHQGSRASIPTGELFF,.,TRBV29-1,TRBJ2-2,.
TGTGCCAGCTCACCACGGCTCCGAGAGACCCAGTACTTC,CASSPRLRETQYF,.,TRBV18,TRBJ2-5,.
TGTGCCAGCAGTTCCGGGACACACACCGGGGAGCTGTTTTTT,CASSSGTHTGELFF,.,TRBV6-6,TRBJ2-2,.
TGCGCCAGCAGACCCGGGACTAGCGGGGGGGCCGTAGAGACCCAGTACTTC,CASRPGTSGGAVETQYF,TRBD2,TRBV5-1,TRBJ2-5,.
TGTGCCAGCAGCCAAAGGGGCTACGAGCAGTACTTC,CASSQRGYEQYF,.,TRBV7-2,TRBJ2-7,.
TGCGCCAGCAGCCAAGAAGGAGGGACGGGGGGAGCTTTCTTT,CASSQEGGTGGAFF,.,TRBV4-1,TRBJ1-1,once
TGCGCCAGCAGCGCGACAGGGCCAGATACGCAGTATTTT,CASSATGPDTQYF,TRBD1,TRBV5-1,TRBJ2-3,.
TGTGCCAGCAGCCCCGACAGGGCGATACCCTATGGCTACACCTTC,CASSPDRAIPYGYTF,TRBD1,TRBV7-9,TRBJ1-2,.
TGTGCCAGCAGTTTATCTTGGGGACAGGCTAATGAAAAACTGTTTTTT,CASSLSWGQANEKLFF,TRBD1,TRBV28,TRBJ1-4,.
TGTGCCAGCAGTTTACAGGGCTACGAGCAGTACTTC,CASSLQGYEQYF,.,TRBV28,TRBJ2-7,.
TGTGCCAGCAGTTTAAGTCCGGGACAGGGGATTATTAGCAATCAGCCCCAGCATTTT,CASSLSPGQGIISNQPQHF,TRBD1,TRBV28,TRBJ1-5,.
TGTGCCAGTAACCTCGGAGGGGACGGATCGAACATTCAGTACTTC,CASNLGGDGSNIQYF,.,TRBV2,TRBJ2-4,once
TGCAGCGTTGAACGACAGGGGCTAGGAGCTTTCTTT,CSVERQGLGAFF,TRBD1,TRBV29-1,TRBJ1-1,.
TGTGCCAGCAGTGAACGCGGGGGTTCCTACAATGAGCAGTTCTTC,CASSERGGSYNEQFF,TRBD2,TRBV2,TRBJ2-1,.
TGTGCCAGCAGCGCTCAGGGAAGCCGGGACACTAGCACAGATACGCAGTATTTT,CASSAQGSRDTSTDTQYF,.,TRBV9,TRBJ2-3,few
TGTGCCAGCAGGACAGGGGGCGAAGCCGGGGAGCTGTTTTTT,CASRTGGEAGELFF,TRBD1,TRBV25-1,TRBJ2-2,.
TGTGCCGCCAGCGATATAGGCGGGGGGCCGGGCGGGGAGCTGTTTTTT,CAASDIGGGPGGELFF,TRBD2,TRBV6-6,TRBJ2-2,once
TGTGCCAGCAGTTACGCGGGGGGGGCGAGGAATGAGCAGTTCTTC,CASSYAGGARNEQFF,TRBD2,TRBV6-5,TRBJ2-1,.
TGTGCCAGCAGTCCCTGGAGACAGCACTCTGGAAACACCATATATTTT,CASSPWRQHSGNTIYF,.,TRBV28,TRBJ1-3,.
TGTGCCAGTAGTCGACAGGGGAGCTCCTACAATGAGCAGTTCTTC,CASSRQGSSYNEQFF,TRBD1,TRBV19,TRBJ2-1,.
TGTGCCAGCACCGAGACTAGCGGGGCCAGAGATACGCAGTATTTT,CASTETSGARDTQYF,TRBD2,TRBV28,TRBJ2-3,.
TGTGCCACCAGCAGAGATTTCAGGTATGGCAACAATGAGCAGTTCTTC,CATSRDFRYGNNEQFF,.,TRBV15,TRBJ2-1,.
TGTGCCAGCAGGGACAGGGGAGGGTCAACTAATGAAAAACTGTTTTTT,CASRDRGGSTNEKLFF,TRBD1,TRBV27,TRBJ1-4,.
TGTGCCAGCAGCGCGGGACTAGCAGGAGAGACCCAGTACTTC,CASSAGLAGETQYF,TRBD2,TRBV9,TRBJ2-5,.
TGTGCCAGCAACGGACAGGGGGGAAACTATGGCTACACCTTC,CASNGQGGNYGYTF,TRBD1,TRBV6-5,TRBJ1-2,.
TGTGCCAGCAGTTGGTCAGGAGCCCCAGGGGGCGAGCAGTACTTC,CASSWSGAPGGEQYF,TRBD1,TRBV27,TRBJ2-7,.
TGTGCCAGCAGCTTGGATGAACCGGGGCAGTTCTTC,CASSLDEPGQFF,.,TRBV5-4,TRBJ2-1,.
TGTGCCAGCAGTCTCGAGCGGGGGAGCTACGAGCAGTACTTC,CASSLERGSYEQYF,TRBD2,TRBV7-2,TRBJ2-7,.
TGTGCCTGGAGCAGGACAGGGGTGGGTCAGCCCCAGCATTTT,CAWSRTGVGQPQHF,TRBD1,TRBV30,TRBJ1-5,.
TGTGCCTGGAGTGTACTTCAAGCGACAGGGGCGAGTTGGACAGATACGCAGTATTTT,CAWSVLQATGASWTDTQYF,TRBD1,TRBV30,TRBJ2-3,once
TGCGCCAGCAGCGGCCCCGGAGGCCCCGGCGAGCAGTTCTTC,CASSGPGGPGEQFF,.,TRBV5-1,TRBJ2-1,.